This T cell receptor beta chain was profiled in a study of blood T cells in healthy people across ages. A second about 7 to 12 cycle PCR used barcoded and J-beta primers. TCRdb reanalysed the 5' RACE reads using MiXCR and keeps one entry per CDR3 protein. This table holds over a million distinct CDR3 sequences, around 45% found once. Trimming removed 5 bases from V and 1 base from J, with 26 bases in between. This CDR3 has 20 amino acids. Germline V gene sequence: CDR1 MNHEY, CDR2 SMNVEV (reference sequence). This rearrangement joins TRBV27 to TRBJ2-2; D possibly corresponds to TRBD2 (5 bases). This clonotype was sampled from a woman aged 55-69 years in good health. The sample taken for sequencing was blood. CDR3 nucleotides: TGTGCCAGCAGTCCCAGAGTAGCGATACCCAAAAAGTTGAACACCGGGGAGCTGTTTTTT. It codes for CASSPRVAIPKKLNTGELFF.